This paragraph reports one TCR beta chain. This sample is drawn from a study of human thymus T cells. V was clipped by 10 bases and J by 14 bases; unmatched bases: 9. The CDR3 runs 11 residues. Per germline, CDR1 MNHEY and CDR2 SMNVEV (reference sequence). During surgery, about 0.45-1 mL peripheral blood was drawn from four of eight donors. Produced via immunoSEQ multiplex PCR; TCRdb's table is partial and in-frame only. The data contain about 43,000 clones, approximately 95% of them singletons. The specimen sequenced was blood. This chain joins TRBV27 and TRBJ2-1; 9 bases map to TRBD1. The source of this sequence is a girl in the first two years of life with a congenital heart defect but otherwise immunologically healthy. As DNA, the CDR3 is TGTGCCATAGGGACAGGGATTTGGAAGTTCTTC. Amino acid sequence: CAIGTGIWKFF.